Each of the 26 T cell receptor beta chains below was sequenced from the same sample in a study of blood T cell repertoires in COVID-19. Libraries were prepared by immunoSEQ multiplex PCR; TCRdb keeps only in-frame clonotypes and omits some of them. The sample yields 25,000 or so clones, 94% seen once. Source material: peripheral blood. The source is a woman aged 45-65 years with active COVID-19.

The CDR3 DNA reads TGTGCCAGCAGTGAAGTGGCAGATTCACCCCTCCACTTT. Protein product: CASSEVADSPLHF. This chain connects TRBV6-1 to TRBJ1-6, with D hard to call. CDR1 MNHNS and CDR2 SASEGT come from the germline V gene. The V gene lost 1 base and the J gene lost 8 bases, with 6 bases spanning the gap. CDR3 length: 13 residues.

Only a few counts were recorded for this clone. J is TRBJ1-2 and V is TRBV20-1; no clear D. The CDR3 runs 13 residues. Trimming took off 3 bases at V and 4 bases at J, with 12 bases between the two ends. In germline, CDR1 is DFQATT, CDR2 SNEGSKA (reference sequence). The CDR3: CSASDQNFYGYTF. The CDR3 DNA follows: TGCAGTGCTAGTGATCAGAATTTCTATGGCTACACCTTC.

This sequence joins TRBV5-5 and TRBJ1-2; D remains ambiguous. CDR3 length: 13 residues. The germline gives CDR1 SGHKS, CDR2 YYEKEE (reference sequence). V lost 0 bases and J 7 bases, leaving 10 bases between the germline ends. Here the CDR3 reads CASSLEGVRGYTF. In DNA form, the CDR3 reads TGTGCCAGCAGCTTGGAGGGAGTTCGTGGCTACACCTTC. The entire variable domain, with the rest obtained from reference TRBV5-5 and TRBJ1-2, is as follows: DAGVTQSPTHLIKTRGQQVTLRCSPISGHKSVSWYQQVLGQGPQFIFQYYEKEERGRGNFPDRFSARQFPNYSSELNVNALLLGDSALYLCASSLEGVRGYTFGSGTRLTVV.

The V call is TRBV6-2 or TRBV6-3, the J call TRBJ2-1; D ambiguous. V shed 3 bases and J shed 9 bases, with 15 bases lying between them. Germline V gives CDR1 MNHEY, CDR2 SVGEGT. The CDR3 has 14 amino acids. CDR3 in amino acids: CASSYYTSLSEQFF. The CDR3 DNA reads as TGTGCCAGCAGTTATTATACGTCTCTCAGTGAGCAGTTCTTC.

V usage is TRBV4-1 and J usage is TRBJ2-2; 7 nucleotides align to TRBD1. The CDR3 totals 15 residues. Unmatched junction bases numbered 6, after V lost 4 bases and J lost 4 bases. Germline CDR1 and CDR2: MGHRA and YSYEKL. Here the CDR3 DNA reads TGCGCCAGCAGCCGACAGGGCGTATCCACCGGGGAGCTGTTTTTT. It yields the protein CASSRQGVSTGELFF.

The chain carries TRBV29-1 and TRBJ1-1; TRBD1 agrees at 7 bases. Germline CDR1 SQVTM, CDR2 ANQGSEA. Germline trimming cut 8 bases from V and 1 base from J; bases unmatched to any gene: 7. This CDR3 comprises 13 residues. The CDR3 nucleotides are TGCAGCAGCCGGGGACAGTGGAACACTGAAGCTTTCTTT. It specifies CSSRGQWNTEAFF.

This clone was observed once. The gene calls are TRBV2 and TRBJ1-3; D perhaps matches TRBD1 (6 bases). The V gene's germline CDR1 is SNHLY and CDR2 FYNNEI. CDR3 length: 15 amino acids. V was clipped by 7 bases and J by 0 bases, with 13 bases between them. In DNA, the CDR3 is TGTGCCAGCATCTGGAGGACAGCCTCTGGAAACACCATATATTTT. This gives the protein CASIWRTASGNTIYF.

The CDR3 region is CASSPGTGLVAEAFF. CDR3 sequence (DNA): TGTGCCAGCAGCCCCGGGACAGGGCTAGTGGCTGAAGCTTTCTTT. The gene calls are TRBV28 and TRBJ1-1; TRBD1 matches 9 bases. The CDR3 totals 15 residues. V was pared by 6 bases and J by 6 bases, with 11 bases of the junction left unmatched. Germline lookup yields CDR1 MDHEN and CDR2 SYDVKM.

A note on this clone: Germline and junction disagree at one end, which may indicate a read error. The chain links TRBV5-6 to TRBJ2-2, with D perhaps TRBD2 (5 bases). The CDR3 is 16 residues long. Germline V gene data show CDR1 as SGHDT and CDR2 as YYEEEE. CDR3 sequence: CASSLKVRGTPGKLFF. The CDR3 bases are TGTGCCAGCAGCTTGAAAGTCCGAGGAACACCCGGGAAGCTGTTTTTT.

The rearrangement joins TRBV2 to TRBJ2-5, with a tentative D call TRBD1 (5 bases). Germline lookup yields CDR1 SNHLY and CDR2 FYNNEI. The CDR3 runs 12 residues. Trimming pared 7 bases from V and 5 bases from J, leaving 11 bases between. CDR3 bases: TGTGCCAGCAAGGGGCCTGGGGAGACCCAGTACTTC. It specifies CASKGPGETQYF.

The J gene is TRBJ2-5, the V gene TRBV7-2; 9 bases agree with TRBD1. V trimming: 5 bases; J trimming: 4 bases; junction bases outside the gene matches: 2. This CDR3 is built from 13 residues. Germline V CDR1 and CDR2: SGHTA, FQGNSA. The CDR3 DNA follows: TGTGCCAGCAGCCCGACAGGGGGAGAGACCCAGTACTTC. It translates to CASSPTGGETQYF.

The chain links TRBV2 to TRBJ2-3; 9 nucleotides align to TRBD1. Germline V gene lookup returns CDR1 SNHLY and CDR2 FYNNEI. The CDR3 has 17 amino acids. The junction had 13 bases not matched to a gene; V was cut back by 6 bases and J by 3 bases. This chain's CDR3 is CASSRHLLDRGTDTQYF. CDR3 sequence (DNA): TGTGCCAGCAGCCGACACTTACTAGACAGGGGGACAGATACGCAGTATTTT.

This chain links TRBV27 with TRBJ2-3, with D perhaps matching TRBD2 (6 bases). CDR3 length equals 14 residues. Germline V gives CDR1 MNHEY, CDR2 SMNVEV (reference sequence). V was clipped by 11 bases and J by 0 bases, with 15 bases between them. CDR3 DNA: TGTGCCTGCCGGTCGGGACTCAGCACAGATACGCAGTATTTT. As protein: CACRSGLSTDTQYF.

The rearrangement links TRBV5-1 to TRBJ1-1, with D unclear. CDR1 is SGHRS and CDR2 is YFSETQ in the germline V gene. Between the trimmed V and J ends, which lost 3 bases and 1 base, there was a span of 10 bases. The CDR3 consists of 14 residues. The CDR3 region has the DNA TGCGCCAGCAGCTCTCTTAGACAGAACACTGAAGCTTTCTTT. As protein: CASSSLRQNTEAFF.

The chain links TRBV2 to TRBJ2-3; TRBD2 matches 12 bases. The CDR3 consists of 14 residues. The germline V gene has CDR1 SNHLY and CDR2 FYNNEI. V lost 3 bases, J lost 5 bases, and 0 bases stayed unmatched. Here the CDR3 DNA reads TGTGCCAGCAGTGAGGGACTAGCGGGAGATACGCAGTATTTT. The encoded protein is CASSEGLAGDTQYF. The variable domain in full, completed from reference TRBV2 and TRBJ2-3, reads EPEVTQTPSHQVTQMGQEVILRCVPISNHLYFYWYRQILGQKVEFLVSFYNNEISEKSEIFDDQFSVERPDGSNFTLKIRSTKLEDSAMYFCASSEGLAGDTQYFGPGTRLTVL.

V and J are TRBV5-1 and TRBJ2-3; TRBD1 agrees at 10 bases. The germline V gene encodes CDR1 SGHRS and CDR2 YFSETQ. This CDR3 has 15 amino acids. With V trimmed by 4 bases and J by 6 bases, 8 bases remained unmatched. The CDR3 here is CASSLPGQGRDTQYF. In DNA form, the CDR3 reads TGCGCCAGCAGCCTACCGGGACAGGGGAGGGATACGCAGTATTTT. Based on the CDR3 plus reference TRBV5-1 and TRBJ2-3, the full variable domain is KAGVTQTPRYLIKTRGQQVTLSCSPISGHRSVSWYQQTPGQGLQFLFEYFSETQRNKGNFPGRFSGRQFSNSRSEMNVSTLELGDSALYLCASSLPGQGRDTQYFGPGTRLTVL.

The genes are TRBV7-8 and TRBJ1-4; D remains unclear. This CDR3 is 15 amino acids long. The germline V gene has CDR1 SGHVS and CDR2 FQNEAQ. The V and J ends lost 2 bases and 3 bases respectively, with 10 bases between them. The CDR3 DNA is TGTGCCAGCAGCTTACCGGGAGGTGCTAATGAAAAACTGTTTTTT. Translating gives CASSLPGGANEKLFF.

The chain is built from TRBV18 and TRBJ2-5, with a possible D match to TRBD1 (6 bases). The CDR3 has 13 residues. The germline V and J ends were trimmed by 3 bases and 3 bases, with 8 bases remaining between them. Germline V gene lookup returns CDR1 KGHSH and CDR2 LQKENI. The CDR3 loop reads CASSPQGKETQYF. CDR3 coding DNA: TGTGCCAGCTCACCCCAGGGGAAAGAGACCCAGTACTTC.

This clone was seen a single time. The chain joins TRBV10-3 to TRBJ1-5; no firm D call. This CDR3 is built from 14 residues. CDR1 and CDR2 (germline): ENHRY, SYGVKD. The V end was cut by 3 bases, the J end by 4 bases, with 10 bases between. The CDR3 nucleotides read TGTGCCATCAGTGATGGGCGGGAAAATCAGCCCCAGCATTTT. It specifies CAISDGRENQPQHF.

The J gene is TRBJ2-3, the V gene TRBV29-1, with D unclear. CDR1 and CDR2 (germline): SQVTM, ANQGSEA. V was cut by 5 bases and J by 0 bases, with 15 bases left in between. The CDR3 is made up of 15 amino acids. CDR3 nucleotide sequence: TGCAGCGTTCCCCCCCCCGCGGCTAGCACAGATACGCAGTATTTT. Protein: CSVPPPAASTDTQYF.

This chain uses TRBV27 with TRBJ1-1; D perhaps matches TRBD1 (5 bases). Germline loops: CDR1 MNHEY, CDR2 SMNVEV (reference sequence). The CDR3 totals 13 residues. V lost 6 bases, J lost 4 bases, and 12 bases lay in between. This CDR3 is CASRYGGGTEAFF. The DNA for the CDR3 is TGTGCCAGCAGGTATGGGGGGGGCACTGAAGCTTTCTTT.

The rearrangement links TRBV28 to TRBJ2-1, with 10 bases aligning to TRBD1. This CDR3 has 16 amino acids. CDR1 and CDR2 from the germline V gene are MDHEN and SYDVKM. With 8 bases clipped from V and 5 bases from J, the junction kept 12 bases outside the gene matches. The CDR3 sequence is CASLSPPGTGDNEQFF. CDR3 nucleotides: TGTGCCAGCTTAAGCCCCCCAGGGACAGGGGACAATGAGCAGTTCTTC.

The chain carries TRBV25-1 and TRBJ1-1; a weak D match, TRBD1 (6 bases). CDR1 and CDR2 from the germline V gene are MGHDK and SYGVNS. The CDR3 has 12 residues. V was shortened by 6 bases and J by 9 bases, with 14 bases between the two germline ends. The CDR3: CASRQGQSKAFF. The CDR3 DNA reads TGTGCCAGCAGGCAGGGACAAAGCAAAGCTTTCTTT.

This sequence joins TRBV10-3 and TRBJ2-7; D is unclear. In germline, CDR1 is ENHRY, CDR2 SYGVKD. The CDR3 loop spans 12 amino acids. Trimming pared 4 bases from V and 5 bases from J, leaving 9 bases between. The CDR3 reads CAISALRDEQYF. DNA for the CDR3: TGTGCCATCAGTGCCCTCCGGGACGAGCAGTACTTC.

V is TRBV13 and J is TRBJ1-2; unclear D gene. Germline values: CDR1 PRHDT, CDR2 FYEKMQ (reference sequence). The CDR3 totals 13 residues. V gave up 1 base and J gave up 7 bases, with 10 bases separating them. CDR3 sequence reads: CASSLAPSGGYTF. CDR3 nucleotides: TGTGCCAGCAGCTTAGCTCCGAGTGGTGGCTACACCTTC.

The J gene is TRBJ2-5, the V gene TRBV5-4; perhaps TRBD2 as D (5 bases). Germline assignment: CDR1 SGHNT and CDR2 YYREEE (reference sequence). This CDR3 contains 14 residues. The ends were cut back, 0 bases at V and 2 bases at J, with 8 bases in the middle. For the CDR3, the DNA is TGTGCCAGCAGCTTGGGCGGGTCTCAAGAGACCCAGTACTTC. Translation: CASSLGGSQETQYF.